One and the same sample provided the 14 T cell receptor beta chains below, sequenced in a study of cytomegalovirus exposure and HLA in healthy donors. The PCR employed 60 Vbeta primers together with 13 Jbeta primers. Profiling relied on immunoSEQ multiplex PCR, and the TCRdb table lists in-frame clones only, not all of them. The top ten hold 6.4% of the sample, which has under 200,000 clones, around 83% seen once. The sequenced sample consisted of PBMCs. These receptors originate from a man over 45 in good health and CMV-seropositive.

The chain combines TRBV27 with TRBJ2-7, with 10 bases that match TRBD1. The CDR3 extends over 15 amino acids. Germline CDR1 MNHEY, CDR2 SMNVEV (reference sequence). V shed 4 bases, J shed 1 base, and the junction held 4 bases outside the gene matches. The CDR3 here is CASSSGQGSSYEQYV. The CDR3 DNA reads TGTGCCAGCAGTTCGGGACAGGGGAGTTCCTACGAGCAGTACGTC.

The chain recombines TRBV5-1 with TRBJ2-3; 9 bases line up with TRBD2. Germline V gives CDR1 SGHRS, CDR2 YFSETQ. V shed 1 base, J shed 2 bases, and the junction held 2 bases outside the gene matches. This CDR3 comprises 15 residues. Here the CDR3 DNA reads TGCGCCAGCAGCTTGAGCGGGGGGCCCACAGATACGCAGTATTTT. Encoded protein: CASSLSGGPTDTQYF.

The V call is TRBV7-2, the J call TRBJ1-1, with a weak D call TRBD1 (5 bases). The V end was cut by 2 bases, the J end by 10 bases, with 11 bases between. Germline lookup yields CDR1 SGHTA and CDR2 FQGNSA. There are 12 residues in the CDR3. CDR3 nucleotides: TGTGCCAGCAGCTTACCAGGGTTCCCAGCTTTCTTT. This sequence encodes CASSLPGFPAFF.

The rearrangement uses TRBV19 and TRBJ1-1; 7 bases fit TRBD1. Germline-derived CDR1 and CDR2 are LNHDA and SQIVND (reference sequence). After removal of 3 bases from V and 1 base from J, the junction contained 5 bases not matched to a gene. This CDR3 region has 15 residues. CDR3 sequence: CASSMSQGGNTEAFF. The CDR3 coding sequence is TGTGCCAGTAGTATGAGCCAGGGGGGGAACACTGAAGCTTTCTTT.

The chain is built from TRBV9 and TRBJ2-3, with 9 positions matching TRBD2. The J segment lost 3 bases and the V segment lost 4 bases, leaving 9 bases of the junction unmatched. Per germline, CDR1 SGDLS and CDR2 YYNGEE. The CDR3 length is 16 residues. The CDR3 loop reads CASSYAGGDRTDTQYF. The CDR3 DNA reads TGTGCCAGCAGCTATGCGGGGGGGGATAGGACAGATACGCAGTATTTT.

This clone was seen only once. The chain employs TRBV5-6 and TRBJ2-2, with 10 nucleotides matching TRBD1. From germline, CDR1 is SGHDT and CDR2 YYEEEE. Trimming removed 1 base from V and 6 bases from J; junction bases left unmatched: 3. CDR3 length equals 15 residues. CDR3 bases: TGTGCCAGCAGCTTGTGGGACAGGGGTGCCGGGGAGCTGTTTTTT. Translated, it gives CASSLWDRGAGELFF.

This clone was picked up one time. The rearrangement uses TRBV5-1 and TRBJ2-2; D possibly corresponds to TRBD2 (6 bases). CDR3 length: 15 amino acids. Germline V gene data show CDR1 as SGHRS and CDR2 as YFSETQ. Trimming cost V 0 bases and J 3 bases, with 9 bases left between them. The CDR3 coding sequence is TGCGCCAGCAGCTTGGGCAGGGACTACACCGGGGAGCTGTTTTTT. Amino acid sequence: CASSLGRDYTGELFF. Together with reference TRBV5-1 and TRBJ2-2, the CDR3 gives the full variable domain: KAGVTQTPRYLIKTRGQQVTLSCSPISGHRSVSWYQQTPGQGLQFLFEYFSETQRNKGNFPGRFSGRQFSNSRSEMNVSTLELGDSALYLCASSLGRDYTGELFFGEGSRLTVL.

The gene calls are TRBV7-2 and TRBJ1-2; 7 bases agree with TRBD1. The CDR3 contains 13 residues. V trimming: 5 bases; J trimming: 8 bases; junction bases outside the gene matches: 8. The germline V gene encodes CDR1 SGHTA and CDR2 FQGNSA. The CDR3 coding sequence is TGTGCCAGCAGCCGTGACAGGGATAACGGCTACACCTTC. Its translation: CASSRDRDNGYTF.

J is TRBJ1-2 and V is TRBV9; TRBD1 might be the D (5 bases). CDR1 SGDLS and CDR2 YYNGEE come from the germline V gene. The V and J ends lost 0 bases and 8 bases respectively, with 8 bases between them. CDR3 length: 12 residues. Written as DNA, the CDR3 is TGTGCCAGCAGCGTAGGGGGCGTAGGCTACACCTTC. As protein: CASSVGGVGYTF.

V usage is TRBV5-1 and J usage is TRBJ1-4, with D tentatively TRBD1 (6 bases). The germline V gene encodes CDR1 SGHRS and CDR2 YFSETQ. Trimming removed 4 bases from V and 4 bases from J, with 11 bases in between. This CDR3 contains 14 residues. The CDR3 bases are TGCGCCAGCAGCCCCGGACAGCTTAATGAAAAACTGTTTTTT. It yields the protein CASSPGQLNEKLFF.

The chain carries TRBV10-3 and TRBJ1-1; 7 bases fit TRBD1. Germline lookup yields CDR1 ENHRY and CDR2 SYGVKD. V was clipped by 0 bases and J by 1 base; unmatched bases: 11. This CDR3 has 18 residues. CDR3 protein: CAISESLGTDTANTEAFF. As DNA, the CDR3 is TGTGCCATCAGTGAGTCTCTCGGGACAGACACAGCGAACACTGAAGCTTTCTTT.

The V call is TRBV27, the J call TRBJ2-7; no clear D. This CDR3 spans 11 amino acids. In germline, CDR1 is MNHEY, CDR2 SMNVEV (reference sequence). The ends were cut back, 10 bases at V and 6 bases at J, with 13 bases in the middle. DNA for the CDR3: TGTGCCACCCGAAAGCTAGGCGAGCAGTACTTC. It yields the protein CATRKLGEQYF.

This clone was counted between two and nine times. V and J are TRBV7-9 and TRBJ2-5, with 9 bases lining up with TRBD2. With 2 bases clipped from V and 5 bases from J, the junction kept 6 bases outside the gene matches. CDR3 length: 15 amino acids. Germline V gives CDR1 SEHNR, CDR2 FQNEAQ (reference sequence). The CDR3 DNA reads as TGTGCCAGCAGCTTAACCAGCGGGGGGAGGGAGACCCAGTACTTC. This sequence encodes CASSLTSGGRETQYF.

The V gene is TRBV27, the J gene TRBJ1-1, with unresolved D. Germline-derived CDR1 and CDR2 are MNHEY and SMNVEV (reference sequence). The CDR3 totals 13 residues. V lost 4 bases to trimming and J lost 0 bases, with 6 bases between them. As DNA, the CDR3 is TGTGCCAGCAGTTACCAGGTGAACACTGAAGCTTTCTTT. Translated: CASSYQVNTEAFF.